This record concerns one T cell receptor beta chain sequence. The specificity of this receptor is unknown. Base-call qualities are not available, and no considerably larger clone is one nucleotide away. The immunoSEQ Assay, a bias-controlled multiplex PCR, was used to amplify TCRbeta CDR3 regions from genomic DNA. The source study handled its data this way. Within the assay, amplification of reference gene primers was used to estimate how many nucleated cells each sample contained. To quantify the absolute abundance of each unique TCRbeta CDR3 rearrangement, sequence reads were collapsed and filtered. For each sample, productive Simpson clonality was calculated as the square root of Simpson's diversity index across productive rearrangements. The table was pulled from immuneACCESS by TCRdb, which kept in-frame rearrangements only. Such tables lose some clones; where checked, under half of the loss comes from unresolved V genes, and the rest has no known cause. V, J and clone size are taken as reported in that table, and D and trimming were inferred from the DNA itself. This sample has 150,000 to 200,000 clones in its table, and more than 80% of those were observed once. The top ten hold around 10% of the sample.

At one collaborating source in Seattle, patients were enrolled during active infection and were followed longitudinally through the course of disease. Collaborating institutions collected whole blood in K2EDTA tubes following their own protocols. Collaborator samples were shipped for TCRbeta analysis as frozen whole blood, isolated PBMCs, or DNA extracted from either sample type. These data are taken from a study of blood T cell repertoires in COVID-19 (dated by TCRdb to the early 2020s). Notes on the research overall: Samples covering the acute and convalescent phases of COVID-19 were provided by collaborators in the United States, Italy and Spain. A freely available public database, intended as a resource for researchers studying the immune response to SARS-CoV-2, is where the repertoires were released. Where HLA class I and class II types were available, the types were taken from metadata supplied by the sample provider, not from assay-based typing. Samples came from the ongoing ImmuneRACE study (first 160 participants) plus 1,254 subjects from 6 global collaborators. Subjects who had been exposed to COVID-19, were actively infected with it, or had recovered from it provided the deeply sampled blood TCRbeta repertoires that made up the dataset. Nearly every sample came with metadata listing a de-identified subject ID, COVID-19 status, age in years and sex. The prospective study material was composed of cDNA or gDNA derived from T cells, B-cell-depleted T cells, or PBMCs.

The paper's findings and limits, for the study overall: How much clinical and demographic metadata was included differed by source and by participant, and the metadata was provided uncurated.

V is cut back by 5 bases and J by 4 bases, with 2 bases in the junction unmatched. The germline V gene encodes CDR1 SGDLS and CDR2 YYNGEE. Taken from cysteine to phenylalanine, the CDR3 has 13 residues. Just the 39-base CDR3 DNA is kept, in frame starting at base 1. Sequencing was performed on peripheral blood. The TCR comes from a woman of 80 years or more with COVID-19, enrolled during active disease. The rearrangement joined TRBV9 to TRBJ2-2; 7 bases in between match TRBD2. The nucleotides read TGTGCCAGCAGAGCTAGCGGCACCGGGGAGCTGTTTTTT. Its translation is CASRASGTGELFF.